This T cell receptor (beta chain) is from a study of cytomegalovirus exposure and HLA in healthy donors. Comments on this clone: Its antigen is not known.

Points from the study as a whole: A later analysis found common viral pathogens apparently linked to several of the most significant clusters. Several V segments, TRBV6-2 and TRBV6-3 among them, could not be told apart and were dropped. Among the CMV-associated chains, three were confirmed in vitro as specific for CMV antigens.

The PCR used 60 Vbeta and 13 Jbeta primers. Authors' data handling: Per a later analysis, the number of unique TCR beta chains was approximately 80 million, of which some 10 million were shared. Clones were read by immunoSEQ multiplex PCR, and TCRdb kept only the in-frame ones, dropping some. D and trimming were read from the DNA, whereas the V and J calls and clone size are those reported in that table. The repertoire holds approximately 110,000 clones, with around three quarters as singletons. Trimming removed 1 base at V and 1 base at J, with 13 bases between. Germline CDR1 reads LGHNA; CDR2 reads YNFKEQ. The CDR3 has 16 amino acids.

J is TRBJ1-1 and V is TRBV4-2; D unclear. Material: PBMCs. This clonotype originated in a woman in her 40s in good health and CMV-seronegative. The CDR3 region is CASSQGFEARNTEAFF. CDR3 DNA: TGTGCCAGCAGCCAAGGGTTCGAGGCTAGGAACACTGAAGCTTTCTTT.